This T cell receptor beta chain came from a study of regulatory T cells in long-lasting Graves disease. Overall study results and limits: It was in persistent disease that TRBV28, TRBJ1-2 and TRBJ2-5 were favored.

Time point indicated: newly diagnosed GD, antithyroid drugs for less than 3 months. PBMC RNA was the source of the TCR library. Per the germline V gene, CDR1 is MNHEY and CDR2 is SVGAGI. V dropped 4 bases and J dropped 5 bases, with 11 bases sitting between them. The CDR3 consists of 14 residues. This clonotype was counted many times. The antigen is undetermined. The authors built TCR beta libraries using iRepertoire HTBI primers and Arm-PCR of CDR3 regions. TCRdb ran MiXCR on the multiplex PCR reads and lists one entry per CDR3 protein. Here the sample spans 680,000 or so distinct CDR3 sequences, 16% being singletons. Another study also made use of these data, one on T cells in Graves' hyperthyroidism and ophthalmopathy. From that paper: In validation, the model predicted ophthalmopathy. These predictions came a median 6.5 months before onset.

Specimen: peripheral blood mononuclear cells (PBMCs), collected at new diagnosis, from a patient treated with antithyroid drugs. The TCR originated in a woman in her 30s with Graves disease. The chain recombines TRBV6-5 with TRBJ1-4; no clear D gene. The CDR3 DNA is TGTGCCAGCAGTTTTAGCACGGCCAATGAAAAACTGTTTTTT. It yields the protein CASSFSTANEKLFF.